The 28 T cell receptor beta chains below were found in one sample sequenced in a study of CD8 T cells in Susac syndrome. It was with random hexamers that roughly 0.45 to 1 ug RNA was reverse transcribed. Via MiXCR, TCRdb re-called the immunoSEQ multiplex PCR reads, giving one row per CDR3 protein. Among under 200,000 distinct CDR3 sequences, around 95% were seen once, and the ten largest hold around 0.15%. Sequencing was carried out using CD4+ T cells from PBMCs. The receptor source for this set is a human donor in good health.

The chain has TRBV7-9 and TRBJ2-5; D gene uncertain. From germline, CDR1 is SEHNR and CDR2 FQNEAQ (reference sequence). The CDR3 sequence is 14 residues long. Trimming left V 0 bases short and J 5 bases short, with 10 bases between. In DNA, the CDR3 is TGTGCCAGCAGCTTAGCGTCCGGATCGGAGACCCAGTACTTC. Its translation is CASSLASGSETQYF.

The V gene is TRBV3-1, the J gene TRBJ2-7; 11 bases are shared with TRBD2. Germline assignment: CDR1 LGHDT and CDR2 YNNKEL (reference sequence). Trimming at V came to 3 bases and at J to 5 bases, leaving 9 bases not matched to a gene. The CDR3 loop spans 16 amino acids. The CDR3 protein is CASSHTLAGGRDEQYF. CDR3 DNA: TGTGCCAGCAGCCACACCCTAGCGGGGGGCCGCGACGAGCAGTACTTC.

The J gene is TRBJ2-3, the V gene TRBV29-1; 9 bases align to TRBD2. Per germline, CDR1 SQVTM and CDR2 ANQGSEA. V was pared by 5 bases and J by 3 bases, with 9 bases of the junction left unmatched. The CDR3 contains 15 residues. Here the CDR3 reads CSVLGLATGTDTQYF. The CDR3 DNA follows: TGCAGCGTTCTTGGACTAGCGACTGGGACAGATACGCAGTATTTT.

The gene calls are TRBV28 and TRBJ1-6; D unresolved. V dropped 6 bases and J dropped 14 bases, with 14 bases sitting between them. The CDR3 contains 12 residues. CDR1 and CDR2 (germline): MDHEN, SYDVKM. This CDR3 reads CASRSTGVALHF. CDR3 coding DNA: TGTGCCAGCAGGTCAACTGGGGTGGCCCTCCACTTT. Full variable domain (remainder filled in from reference TRBV28 and TRBJ1-6): DVKVTQSSRYLVKRTGEKVFLECVQDMDHENMFWYRQDPGLGLRLIYFSYDVKMKEKGDIPEGYSVSREKKERFSLILESASTNQTSMYLCASRSTGVALHFGNGTRLTVT.

The rearrangement joins TRBV6-2 or TRBV6-3 to TRBJ2-1; D tentatively fits TRBD1 or TRBD2 (6 bases each). Looked up from germline, CDR1 is MNHEY and CDR2 is SVGEGT. The CDR3 loop spans 16 amino acids. Trimming cost V 2 bases and J 3 bases, with 14 bases left between them. The chain's CDR3 is CASSYRKGGNYNEQFF. The CDR3 bases are TGTGCCAGCAGTTACCGTAAGGGGGGAAACTACAATGAGCAGTTCTTC.

The chain has TRBV11-3 and TRBJ2-2; possibly TRBD2 for D (5 bases). V lost 1 base to trimming and J lost 5 bases, with 8 bases between them. There are 14 residues in the CDR3. CDR1 is SGHNT, CDR2 YENEEA, per germline. DNA for the CDR3: TGTGCCAGCAGCTTAGGCGGGCCTACCGGGGAGCTGTTTTTT. Translated, it gives CASSLGGPTGELFF.

The V and J genes are TRBV20-1 and TRBJ2-7; TRBD2 matches 9 bases. The CDR3 covers 13 residues. Losses at the gene ends were 5 bases for V and 6 bases for J; bases not matched to a gene: 8. Germline V gene sequence: CDR1 DFQATT, CDR2 SNEGSKA (reference sequence). The DNA for the CDR3 is TGCAGTGCTTGGCGGACTAGCGCGGGCGAGCAGTACTTC. Translation: CSAWRTSAGEQYF.

The chain joins TRBV5-1 to TRBJ2-5; possible D gene TRBD1, 6 bases. Between the trimmed V and J ends, which lost 3 bases and 0 bases, there was a span of 9 bases. The CDR3 has 14 amino acids. Germline CDR1 reads SGHRS; CDR2 reads YFSETQ. DNA of the CDR3: TGCGCCAGCAGCTCCTGGACAGACCAAGAGACCCAGTACTTC. Its protein is CASSSWTDQETQYF.

This clonotype occurred a few times. This sequence joins TRBV3-1 and TRBJ2-1; D is ambiguous. Germline V gives CDR1 LGHDT, CDR2 YNNKEL (reference sequence). This CDR3 comprises 11 residues. V was pared by 3 bases and J by 9 bases, with 6 bases between. The CDR3 coding sequence is TGTGCCAGCAGCCAGTCGGGTGAGCAGTTCTTC. It specifies CASSQSGEQFF.

The chain combines TRBV29-1 with TRBJ2-5, with a weak D call TRBD1 (6 bases). The V end was cut by 5 bases, the J end by 1 base, with 14 bases between. Germline CDR1 is SQVTM and CDR2 is ANQGSEA. The length of the CDR3 is 14 residues. The CDR3 sequence: CSVTGNGVQETQYF. In nucleotides, the CDR3 is TGCAGCGTTACAGGGAATGGGGTCCAAGAGACCCAGTACTTC.

The genes are TRBV29-1 and TRBJ1-4; 7 positions match TRBD1. With V trimmed by 6 bases and J by 4 bases, 2 bases remained unmatched. The V gene's germline CDR1 is SQVTM and CDR2 ANQGSEA. This CDR3 region has 12 residues. CDR3 in DNA: TGCAGCGTGGGACAGCTTAATGAAAAACTGTTTTTT. It is translated as CSVGQLNEKLFF.

The chain carries TRBV6-6 and TRBJ1-1, with TRBD1 as a possible D gene (6 bases). CDR3 length: 12 amino acids. V was trimmed by 7 bases and J by 6 bases, leaving 12 bases between them. Per germline, CDR1 MNHNY and CDR2 SVGAGI (reference sequence). CDR3 protein: CASTIRTAEAFF. The CDR3, as DNA: TGTGCCAGCACCATTCGGACAGCTGAAGCTTTCTTT.

This sequence joins TRBV12-5 and TRBJ1-1; no clear D gene. The V gene lost 5 bases and the J gene lost 0 bases, with 7 bases spanning the gap. The CDR3 loop spans 13 amino acids. Germline V gene sequence: CDR1 LGHNT, CDR2 FRNRAP. The CDR3 DNA sequence: TGTGCTAGTGGTCCCCGTCTGAACACTGAAGCTTTCTTT. Amino acid sequence: CASGPRLNTEAFF.

This clonotype has a handful of counts. The V call is TRBV7-2, the J call TRBJ1-2; the D is unclear. The CDR3 contains 15 residues. Germline V gene sequence: CDR1 SGHTA, CDR2 FQGNSA. Trimming pared 5 bases from V and 7 bases from J, leaving 20 bases between. The CDR3 loop is CASSQDPFTGRGYTF. The CDR3 DNA is TGTGCCAGCAGCCAAGATCCTTTCACCGGACGTGGCTACACCTTC.

The chain employs TRBV7-2 and TRBJ2-3, with 8 nucleotides matching TRBD2. CDR3 length equals 12 residues. The V gene end was trimmed by 6 bases and the J gene end by 11 bases; junction bases not matched to a gene: 7. Per germline, CDR1 SGHTA and CDR2 FQGNSA. Written as DNA, the CDR3 is TGTGCCAGCAGATCCGGGGGGGACGAGCAGTATTTT. Translated: CASRSGGDEQYF.

This clonotype showed up just once. This chain uses TRBV6-2 or TRBV6-3 with TRBJ2-3; D may be TRBD1 (6 bases). Germline V gene data show CDR1 as MNHEY and CDR2 as SVGEGT. This CDR3 has 11 residues. V gave up 7 bases and J gave up 9 bases, with 11 bases separating them. Written as DNA, the CDR3 is TGTGCCAGCACTAGGCAGGGGACGCAGTATTTT. This encodes CASTRQGTQYF.

The V call is TRBV5-1, the J call TRBJ2-3; 9 nucleotides match TRBD2. Germline V gives CDR1 SGHRS, CDR2 YFSETQ. With 6 bases clipped from V and 1 base from J, the junction kept 9 bases outside the gene matches. The CDR3 contains 16 residues. The CDR3 coding sequence is TGCGCCAGCATCTCCGATAGCGGGGGTGGCACAGATACGCAGTATTTT. This codes for CASISDSGGGTDTQYF.

The chain has TRBV29-1 and TRBJ2-5; D call uncertain. The V gene lost 7 bases and the J gene lost 2 bases, with 14 bases spanning the gap. CDR3 length: 13 residues. Germline CDR1 reads SQVTM; CDR2 reads ANQGSEA. In DNA form, the CDR3 reads TGCAGCGCCAAAAGGAGCGCTCAAGAGACCCAGTACTTC. Its protein product is CSAKRSAQETQYF.

This clonotype was observed once. This sequence joins TRBV30 and TRBJ2-5; 8 bases map to TRBD2. V was clipped by 3 bases and J by 5 bases; unmatched bases: 5. The CDR3 consists of 13 residues. Per the germline V gene, CDR1 is GTSNPN and CDR2 is SVGIG (reference sequence). For the CDR3, the DNA is TGTGCCTGGAGCGGGACTAGTGCGGAGACCCAGTACTTC. Translating gives CAWSGTSAETQYF. The variable domain in full, completed from reference TRBV30 and TRBJ2-5, reads SQTIHQWPATLVQPVGSPLSLECTVEGTSNPNLYWYRQAAGRGLQLLFYSVGIGQISSEVPQNLSASRPQDRQFILSSKKLLLSDSGFYLCAWSGTSAETQYFGPGTRLLVL.

J is TRBJ1-2 and V is TRBV7-2; maybe TRBD1 (5 bases). Germline CDR1 and CDR2: SGHTA and FQGNSA. V lost 0 bases to trimming and J lost 2 bases, with 7 bases between them. This CDR3 is built from 14 residues. The CDR3 sequence: CASSLAPGNYGYTF. The DNA for the CDR3 is TGTGCCAGCAGCTTAGCCCCAGGGAACTATGGCTACACCTTC. The entire variable domain, with the rest obtained from reference TRBV7-2 and TRBJ1-2, is as follows: GAGVSQSPSNKVTEKGKDVELRCDPISGHTALYWYRQSLGQGLEFLIYFQGNSAPDKSGLPSDRFSAERTGGSVSTLTIQRTQQEDSAVYLCASSLAPGNYGYTFGSGTRLTVV.

The DNA for the CDR3 is TGTGCCAGCAGCCAATTCGGAGATACGCAGTATTTT. Protein sequence: CASSQFGDTQYF. The chain recombines TRBV14 with TRBJ2-3; D uncertain. The V gene lost 2 bases and the J gene lost 5 bases, with 5 bases spanning the gap. CDR1 SGHDN and CDR2 FVKESK come from the germline V gene. This CDR3 is 12 amino acids long.

This chain connects TRBV16 to TRBJ2-5; D not resolved. The CDR3 totals 12 residues. CDR1 is KGHSY and CDR2 is FQNENV in the germline V gene. V was cut by 0 bases and J by 5 bases, with 4 bases left in between. The CDR3 protein is CASSQSVETQYF. The CDR3 DNA follows: TGTGCCAGCAGCCAATCGGTGGAGACCCAGTACTTC.

This sequence joins TRBV24-1 and TRBJ2-5; D may be TRBD1 (5 bases). The ends were cut back, 5 bases at V and 1 base at J, with 13 bases in the middle. This CDR3 region has 15 residues. Germline CDR1 and CDR2: KGHDR and SFDVKD. CDR3: CATSGAGSVQETQYF. The CDR3 nucleotides are TGTGCCACCAGTGGTGCAGGGTCCGTCCAAGAGACCCAGTACTTC.

This chain joins TRBV2 and TRBJ2-6; D remains unclear. The V end lost 5 bases, the J end lost 4 bases, and 15 bases lay between the germline ends. From germline, CDR1 is SNHLY and CDR2 FYNNEI. The CDR3 loop spans 16 amino acids. The chain's CDR3 is CASSPEIVAGANVLTF. CDR3 in DNA: TGTGCCAGCAGTCCAGAGATCGTAGCCGGGGCCAACGTCCTGACTTTC.

The V and J genes are TRBV2 and TRBJ1-1; D ambiguous. V lost 6 bases and J 4 bases, leaving 12 bases between the germline ends. The CDR3 has 13 amino acids. In germline, CDR1 is SNHLY, CDR2 FYNNEI. The CDR3 loop reads CASRKGTVTEAFF. The CDR3 DNA reads TGTGCCAGCAGGAAGGGTACAGTCACTGAAGCTTTCTTT.

J is TRBJ2-5 and V is TRBV25-1; D is unresolved. Germline V lookup: CDR1 MGHDK, CDR2 SYGVNS. V gave up 3 bases and J gave up 5 bases, with 7 bases separating them. The CDR3 length is 12 residues. For the CDR3, the DNA is TGTGCCAGCAGTGAGGTTTGGGAGACCCAGTACTTC. Amino acids: CASSEVWETQYF.

The chain joins TRBV20-1 to TRBJ2-7; 9 bases match TRBD1. The CDR3 extends over 16 amino acids. Germline assignment: CDR1 DFQATT and CDR2 SNEGSKA (reference sequence). The V segment lost 6 bases and the J segment 3 bases; nucleotides outside the gene matches: 15. CDR3 DNA: TGCAGTGCCCCCTCAATGGGGACAGGGTTTATCTACGAGCAGTACTTC. It is translated as CSAPSMGTGFIYEQYF.

The chain combines TRBV15 with TRBJ2-5; a weak D match, TRBD1 (5 bases). V was shortened by 3 bases and J by 7 bases, with 9 bases between the two germline ends. The CDR3 totals 12 residues. The V gene's germline CDR1 is LNHNV and CDR2 YYDKDF (reference sequence). The CDR3 loop reads CATSSEGVTQYF. CDR3 bases: TGTGCCACCAGCAGTGAAGGGGTGACCCAGTACTTC.